This entry lists 31 T cell receptor beta chains sequenced from one sample in a study of blood T cell repertoires in COVID-19. The repertoire was sequenced with immunoSEQ multiplex PCR; TCRdb's copy has only in-frame clones and lacks some. Here the sample spans around 220,000 clones, roughly 82% being singletons. The sample was peripheral blood. The receptor source for this set is a woman older than 75 with active or convalescent COVID-19.

The chain has TRBV2 and TRBJ2-5, with D possibly TRBD2 on 6 matching bases. The CDR3 is made up of 16 amino acids. The germline V gene has CDR1 SNHLY and CDR2 FYNNEI. The V and J ends lost 5 bases and 4 bases respectively, with 20 bases between them. CDR3 in amino acids: CASSHSLFGGTETQYF. The CDR3 region has the DNA TGTGCCAGCAGTCACTCCCTATTTGGAGGGACAGAGACCCAGTACTTC.

The J gene is TRBJ2-1, the V gene TRBV5-1; 9 nucleotides match TRBD1. This CDR3 spans 15 amino acids. Losses at the gene ends were 8 bases for V and 0 bases for J; bases not matched to a gene: 6. Looked up from germline, CDR1 is SGHRS and CDR2 is YFSETQ. The CDR3 region is CASKPGQGSYNEQFF. The CDR3 nucleotides read TGCGCCAGTAAACCGGGACAGGGCTCCTACAATGAGCAGTTCTTC.

This clone was counted only a few times. The CDR3 loop reads CASSLSQDQPQHF. The DNA for the CDR3 is TGTGCCAGCAGCTTGAGTCAAGATCAGCCCCAGCATTTT. The chain links TRBV7-2 to TRBJ1-5; D unclear. Germline V gene sequence: CDR1 SGHTA, CDR2 FQGNSA. V was cut by 3 bases and J by 5 bases, with 8 bases left in between. This CDR3 region has 13 residues.

This clone was counted a few times. The chain joins TRBV2 to TRBJ1-1; TRBD1 matches 7 bases. The CDR3 runs to 12 residues. V was clipped by 6 bases and J by 12 bases; unmatched bases: 10. Germline CDR1 and CDR2: SNHLY and FYNNEI. DNA for the CDR3: TGTGCCAGCAGCCAAATCGACAGGGACCCTTTCTTT. Translating it yields CASSQIDRDPFF.

The rearrangement joins TRBV18 to TRBJ1-2; 9 bases are a match to TRBD1. The trim removed 5 bases at V and 5 bases at J, leaving 6 bases unmatched. CDR3 size: 14 residues. Germline CDR1 KGHSH, CDR2 LQKENI. The CDR3 sequence: CASSTGTGKYGYTF. CDR3 coding DNA: TGTGCCAGCTCAACCGGGACAGGGAAGTATGGCTACACCTTC. Full variable domain (outside the CDR3, taken from reference TRBV18 and TRBJ1-2): NAGVMQNPRHLVRRRGQEARLRCSPMKGHSHVYWYRQLPEEGLKFMVYLQKENIIDESGMPKERFSAEFPKEGPSILRIQQVVRGDSAAYFCASSTGTGKYGYTFGSGTRLTVV.

The J gene is TRBJ2-1, the V gene TRBV5-1, with 8 positions matching TRBD1. CDR3 size: 14 residues. Trimming took 4 bases from V and 6 from J; bases not matched to a gene: 6. The germline V gene has CDR1 SGHRS and CDR2 YFSETQ. The CDR3 DNA follows: TGCGCCAGCAGCATAGGACAGGGAGGCAATGAGCAGTTCTTC. Its protein is CASSIGQGGNEQFF.

The CDR3: CASSQGGQALNYGYTF. The DNA for the CDR3 is TGTGCCAGCAGCCAAGGAGGACAGGCCCTTAACTATGGCTACACCTTC. The chain carries TRBV3-1 (or the pseudogene TRBV3-2) and TRBJ1-2; 7 nucleotides line up with TRBD1. The CDR3 is 16 amino acids. The junction had 6 bases not matched to a gene; V was cut back by 1 base and J by 1 base. Germline loops: CDR1 LGHDT, CDR2 YNNKEL (reference sequence).

This clone was observed a handful of times. The CDR3 DNA follows: TGTGCCACCCCGTCCTCCCTAGCGGGGGGTAGCGATGAGCAGTTCTTC. It yields the protein CATPSSLAGGSDEQFF. This sequence joins TRBV2 and TRBJ2-1; 11 bases agree with TRBD2. The CDR3 is 16 residues long. The germline CDR1 and CDR2 sequences are SNHLY and FYNNEI. V lost 10 bases to trimming and J lost 8 bases; unmatched junction nucleotides: 16.

The chain recombines TRBV18 with TRBJ2-6; 8 nucleotides match TRBD1. Germline trimming cut 4 bases from V and 0 bases from J; bases unmatched to any gene: 5. The CDR3 spans 17 residues. Germline CDR1 and CDR2: KGHSH and LQKENI. Here the CDR3 reads CASSQGQASSGANVLTF. CDR3 DNA sequence: TGTGCCAGCTCACAGGGACAGGCGAGCTCTGGGGCCAACGTCCTGACTTTC.

V usage is TRBV28 and J usage is TRBJ2-7, with D maybe TRBD2 (6 bases). CDR1 is MDHEN and CDR2 is SYDVKM in the germline V gene. Trimming took 5 bases from V and 4 from J, leaving 21 bases between them. This CDR3 spans 16 amino acids. CDR3 DNA sequence: TGTGCCAGCAGTCAATCTAGCGCCTACGCCCCATACGAGCAGTACTTC. Translation gives CASSQSSAYAPYEQYF.

The chain recombines TRBV28 with TRBJ2-1; perhaps TRBD1 as D (5 bases). This CDR3 has 13 amino acids. The germline V and J ends were trimmed by 6 bases and 4 bases, with 10 bases remaining between them. CDR1 is MDHEN and CDR2 is SYDVKM in the germline V gene. In DNA, the CDR3 is TGTGCCAGCAGCAAAGACAGTTACAATGAGCAGTTCTTC. Its translation is CASSKDSYNEQFF. The full variable domain, rest sourced from reference TRBV28 and TRBJ2-1, is DVKVTQSSRYLVKRTGEKVFLECVQDMDHENMFWYRQDPGLGLRLIYFSYDVKMKEKGDIPEGYSVSREKKERFSLILESASTNQTSMYLCASSKDSYNEQFFGPGTRLTVL.

This chain joins TRBV27 and TRBJ2-7, with TRBD1 matching over 9 bases. The CDR3 is 15 amino acids. Germline V gene sequence: CDR1 MNHEY, CDR2 SMNVEV (reference sequence). Losses at the gene ends were 0 bases for V and 4 bases for J; bases not matched to a gene: 4. DNA of the CDR3: TGTGCCAGCAGTTTATCCACAGGGGGCGGGTACGAGCAGTACTTC. Translation gives CASSLSTGGGYEQYF.

V usage is TRBV11-2 and J usage is TRBJ1-5; the match to TRBD1 covers 7 bases. The CDR3 has 14 amino acids. The junction had 0 bases not matched to a gene; V was cut back by 3 bases and J by 1 base. In germline, CDR1 is SGHAT, CDR2 FQNNGV. The CDR3 nucleotides read TGTGCCAGCAGCTTGACAGGGAGCAATCAGCCCCAGCATTTT. Translated, it gives CASSLTGSNQPQHF.

This rearrangement joins TRBV7-8 to TRBJ1-2; no clear D. This CDR3 spans 15 amino acids. Trimming removed 5 bases at V and 0 bases at J, with 13 bases between. The germline V gene has CDR1 SGHVS and CDR2 FQNEAQ. For the CDR3, the DNA is TGTGCCAGCAGCCCAACCCCCGGGGCTAACTATGGCTACACCTTC. Its protein is CASSPTPGANYGYTF.

Note on this clone: Compared with germline, one end of the junction differs, possibly owing to a read error. The CDR3: CASRGGGFESNF. CDR3 coding DNA: TGTGCCAGCAGGGGCGGGGGGTTTGAGTCGAACTTC. The chain uses TRBV12-3 or TRBV12-4 and TRBJ2-7, with 8 bases fitting TRBD2. The CDR3 is 12 amino acids.

The rearrangement uses TRBV18 and TRBJ1-5; TRBD1 matches 7 bases. In germline, CDR1 is KGHSH, CDR2 LQKENI. This CDR3 has 16 residues. Germline trimming cut 4 bases from V and 2 bases from J; bases unmatched to any gene: 8. The CDR3 region has the DNA TGTGCCAGCTCACTTAATACAGGGGTGGGCAATCAGCCCCAGCATTTT. It yields the protein CASSLNTGVGNQPQHF.

In its sample, this clone was seen a few times. The chain combines TRBV24-1 with TRBJ2-1, with TRBD2 matching 10 bases. CDR1 is KGHDR, CDR2 SFDVKD, per germline. This CDR3 spans 15 amino acids. The V segment lost 4 bases and the J segment 4 bases; nucleotides outside the gene matches: 3. In nucleotides, the CDR3 is TGTGCCACCAGTGAGGGGGGACTAGCGTACAATGAGCAGTTCTTC. It specifies CATSEGGLAYNEQFF.

V gene TRBV7-2 combines with J gene TRBJ2-3; 8 bases are a match to TRBD2. The germline CDR1 and CDR2 sequences are SGHTA and FQGNSA. The CDR3 contains 16 residues. V shed 5 bases and J 12 bases; nucleotides not matched to a gene: 19. CDR3 protein: CASSPPSGGPTVSQYF. Here the CDR3 DNA reads TGTGCCAGCAGCCCACCCAGCGGGGGCCCAACAGTGAGCCAGTATTTT.

The V and J genes are TRBV28 and TRBJ1-2, with 8 bases lining up with TRBD1. This CDR3 has 14 residues. Germline lookup yields CDR1 MDHEN and CDR2 SYDVKM. V trimming: 2 bases; J trimming: 4 bases; junction bases outside the gene matches: 3. Here the CDR3 DNA reads TGTGCCAGCAGTTTAGCGGACAGGGCCTATGGCTACACCTTC. Residues: CASSLADRAYGYTF.

The chain employs TRBV4-1 and TRBJ1-4; D remains unclear. CDR3 size: 15 residues. V shed 2 bases and J shed 5 bases, with 12 bases lying between them. The germline V gene encodes CDR1 MGHRA and CDR2 YSYEKL. CDR3 sequence (DNA): TGCGCCAGCAGCCAACTTGGGCGTGGGAATGAAAAACTGTTTTTT. Translation gives CASSQLGRGNEKLFF.

CDR3: CASSSQDRAFHEQFF. In DNA, the CDR3 is TGCGCCAGCAGCTCCCAGGACAGGGCATTCCATGAGCAGTTCTTC. The V call is TRBV5-1, the J call TRBJ2-1; 8 bases fit TRBD1. There are 15 residues in the CDR3. With V trimmed by 3 bases and J by 8 bases, 10 bases remained unmatched. Per germline, CDR1 SGHRS and CDR2 YFSETQ.

This clone turned up a few times. The rearrangement uses TRBV19 and TRBJ2-1, with 12 bases aligning to TRBD2. The CDR3 totals 16 residues. The germline V gene has CDR1 LNHDA and CDR2 SQIVND (reference sequence). J gave up 7 bases and V 4 bases, and 8 bases lay outside the gene matches. CDR3 region: CASSTRRLAGVNEQFF. As DNA, the CDR3 is TGTGCCAGTAGTACCCGGAGACTAGCGGGAGTGAATGAGCAGTTCTTC.

V is TRBV29-1 and J is TRBJ2-4; D not certain. The CDR3 consists of 13 residues. The germline V gene encodes CDR1 SQVTM and CDR2 ANQGSEA. The V end was cut by 6 bases, the J end by 6 bases, with 15 bases between. The CDR3 sequence is CSVQVGVGNIQYF. CDR3 DNA: TGCAGCGTCCAAGTGGGCGTAGGAAACATTCAGTACTTC.

The V gene is TRBV7-9, the J gene TRBJ2-2, with D maybe TRBD2 (6 bases). The CDR3 is 15 amino acids. Trimming took 5 bases from V and 5 from J, leaving 15 bases between them. Germline V CDR1 and CDR2: SEHNR, FQNEAQ (reference sequence). DNA of the CDR3: TGTGCCAGCAGCCTGCAGGCGGGGATAACCGGGGAGCTGTTTTTT. Residues: CASSLQAGITGELFF.

This rearrangement joins TRBV7-2 to TRBJ1-4; a weak D match, TRBD1 (5 bases). Germline V gives CDR1 SGHTA, CDR2 FQGNSA. CDR3 length: 16 residues. V was clipped by 5 bases and J by 8 bases, with 21 bases between them. Written as DNA, the CDR3 is TGTGCCAGCAGCCTAACCCTGGGGGGGGTTCGGGAAAAACTGTTTTTT. It codes for CASSLTLGGVREKLFF. Variable domain in full (rest from reference TRBV7-2 and TRBJ1-4): GAGVSQSPSNKVTEKGKDVELRCDPISGHTALYWYRQSLGQGLEFLIYFQGNSAPDKSGLPSDRFSAERTGGSVSTLTIQRTQQEDSAVYLCASSLTLGGVREKLFFGSGTQLSVL.

The chain uses TRBV28 and TRBJ1-2; D remains unclear. CDR3 length equals 14 residues. Germline assignment: CDR1 MDHEN and CDR2 SYDVKM. The V and J ends lost 3 bases and 7 bases respectively, with 15 bases between them. The CDR3 nucleotides read TGTGCCAGCAGTTTGAGGGTATGGGTCGGTGGCTACACCTTC. Translating gives CASSLRVWVGGYTF.

This chain joins TRBV5-1 and TRBJ2-1, with a possible D match to TRBD1 (5 bases). This CDR3 region has 13 residues. V lost 5 bases and J 4 bases, leaving 10 bases between the germline ends. Germline values: CDR1 SGHRS, CDR2 YFSETQ. The CDR3 DNA is TGCGCCAGCAGGACAGACCCATACAATGAGCAGTTCTTC. This translates into CASRTDPYNEQFF.

This clone came up a few times. V gene TRBV4-1 combines with J gene TRBJ2-7; TRBD1 aligns across 8 bases. From germline, CDR1 is MGHRA and CDR2 YSYEKL. The CDR3 has 15 amino acids. After removal of 3 bases from V and 3 bases from J, the junction contained 7 bases not matched to a gene. DNA for the CDR3: TGCGCCAGCAGCCAGACGACAGGGGATCTCTACGAGCAGTACTTC. This sequence encodes CASSQTTGDLYEQYF.

This clone appeared a few times. This rearrangement joins TRBV28 to TRBJ1-4; D is unclear. Germline V CDR1 and CDR2: MDHEN, SYDVKM. This CDR3 spans 13 amino acids. V was cut by 7 bases and J by 8 bases, with 14 bases left in between. The CDR3 loop reads CASTGSFGEKLFF. CDR3 nucleotides: TGTGCCAGCACGGGGAGCTTTGGGGAAAAACTGTTTTTT. The complete variable domain, with remaining parts taken from reference TRBV28 and TRBJ1-4, reads DVKVTQSSRYLVKRTGEKVFLECVQDMDHENMFWYRQDPGLGLRLIYFSYDVKMKEKGDIPEGYSVSREKKERFSLILESASTNQTSMYLCASTGSFGEKLFFGSGTQLSVL.

This clone occurred a few times. V gene TRBV9 combines with J gene TRBJ2-5; TRBD2 is a possible D gene (5 bases). CDR1 and CDR2 from the germline V gene are SGDLS and YYNGEE. With 4 bases removed from V and 5 bases from J, the gap between germline ends came to 18 bases. This CDR3 has 15 amino acids. Here the CDR3 DNA reads TGTGCCAGCAGCACCGGACTTTCCCAAAAGGAGACCCAGTACTTC. Protein product: CASSTGLSQKETQYF.

This rearrangement joins TRBV10-3 to TRBJ1-2, with 7 bases identical to TRBD1. CDR1 and CDR2 from the germline V gene are ENHRY and SYGVKD. V lost 3 bases, J lost 6 bases, and 13 bases stayed unmatched. The CDR3 has 16 amino acids. The DNA of the CDR3 is TGTGCCATCAGTGAACAACGAACAGGGGTTGGGGATGGCTACACCTTC. It is translated as CAISEQRTGVGDGYTF.